This T cell receptor (beta chain) comes out of a study of OX40 agonist ivuxolimab in advanced cancers. In the study overall: Averaging around 60 years in age, with a range of about 23 to 79, the cohort was about 85% male. A partial response was reached by three patients: one with hepatocellular carcinoma and two with cutaneous melanoma.

Some clones are missing from TCRdb's copy, which holds only in-frame ones; the method was immunoSEQ multiplex PCR. The sample shows some 70,000 clones, 85% of them seen only once. Patients were ineligible given autoimmune disease history or systemic immunosuppression. The germline V gene has CDR1 SGHNT and CDR2 YYREEE (reference sequence). The CDR3 runs to 16 residues. J gave up 0 bases and V 3 bases, and 4 bases lay outside the gene matches. V usage is TRBV5-4 and J usage is TRBJ2-3, with 10 positions matching TRBD2. The source was CD4+ or CD8+ T cells sorted from blood, collected in a trial of the OX40 agonist ivuxolimab. The receptor comes from an adult with an advanced solid tumor such as melanoma, head and neck, liver or kidney cancer. This CDR3 is CASSWTSGPSTDTQYF. CDR3 sequence (DNA): TGTGCCAGCAGCTGGACTAGCGGACCCAGCACAGATACGCAGTATTTT.